The rows below give T cell receptor beta chains drawn from one sample of a study of blood T cell repertoires in COVID-19. Data came from immunoSEQ multiplex PCR; TCRdb stores just in-frame clones and leaves some out. The repertoire has about 78,000 clones, 90% of them found once; the top ten carry 0.95% to 1.3%. The material sequenced was peripheral blood. Source of these receptors: a woman aged 45-60 years in a cohort sampled during active COVID-19. The CDR3 runs from the conserved cysteine through the conserved F or W. The order of the fields is clone size, J gene, V gene, D gene, CDR3 DNA, CDR3 protein. The D gene is left open where the match is weak. Not all rows give a size; the values are once, few, many and, for expanded clones, a class.

NA | TRBJ1-3 | TRBV9 | NA | TGTGCCAGCAGCGTAGATAGAGACACCATATATTTT | CASSVDRDTIYF
NA | TRBJ2-1 | TRBV7-3 | TRBD2 | TGTGCCAGCAGCCCAAAGGGGGCTAGCGGGGGTGAGCAGTTCTTC | CASSPKGASGGEQFF
few | TRBJ1-6 | TRBV3-1/TRBV3-2 | NA | TGTGCCAGCAGCCAAGACAGAAATTCACCCCTCCACTTT | CASSQDRNSPLHF
NA | TRBJ1-5 | TRBV28 | TRBD1 | TGTGCCAGCAGGACAGGGGGCATGCAGCCCCAGCATTTT | CASRTGGMQPQHF
once | TRBJ2-3 | TRBV6-2/TRBV6-3 | NA | TGTGCCAGCAGTCTTGTGGGACTGGCAACAGATACGCAGTATTTT | CASSLVGLATDTQYF
NA | TRBJ2-7 | TRBV6-6 | NA | TGTGCCAGCAAGTTACTTCTAGAGGGAGAAAACGAGCAGTACTTC | CASKLLLEGENEQYF
NA | TRBJ1-5 | TRBV30 | NA | TGTGCCTGGAGTTGGGGAGGGGACGGCAATCAGCCCCAGCATTTT | CAWSWGGDGNQPQHF
once | TRBJ2-3 | TRBV7-7 | TRBD1 | TGTGCCAGCAGCTCGGGACAGGGCCCAGATACGCAGTATTTT | CASSSGQGPDTQYF
NA | TRBJ2-7 | TRBV11-2 | NA | TGTGCCAGCAGCCCCCCAGGGAACGGTTACGAGCAGTACTTC | CASSPPGNGYEQYF
NA | TRBJ1-2 | TRBV19 | NA | TGTGCCAGTAGTCCTCGTTTCTTAGGCTACACCTTC | CASSPRFLGYTF
once | TRBJ2-5 | TRBV4-1 | TRBD2 | TGCGCCAGCAGCCCCGGGACTAGCGCGATGAGGGTAGAGACCCAGTACTTC | CASSPGTSAMRVETQYF
NA | TRBJ1-5 | TRBV6-5 | TRBD1 | TGTGCCAGCAGTCTGACAGGGGGTGCGGGTCAGCCCCAGCATTTT | CASSLTGGAGQPQHF
NA | TRBJ2-6 | TRBV7-9 | NA | TGTGCCAGCAGCTTAGCCGCTGGGGCCAACGTCCTGACTTTC | CASSLAAGANVLTF
NA | TRBJ1-1 | TRBV5-1 | NA | TGCGCCAGCACCGACGGAAACAGAGGGACTGAAGCTTTCTTT | CASTDGNRGTEAFF
once | TRBJ2-7 | TRBV14 | NA | TGTGCCAGCAGCCAATCGGGGGTTCCCTACGAGCAGTACTTC | CASSQSGVPYEQYF
NA | TRBJ1-2 | TRBV20-1 | NA | TGCAGTGGAATGGGCCCCTATGGCTACACCTTC | CSGMGPYGYTF
NA | TRBJ2-7 | TRBV7-2 | NA | TGTGCCAGCAGCTCGGGGACTTCGAGCTCCTACGAGCAGTACTTC | CASSSGTSSSYEQYF
NA | TRBJ2-3 | TRBV19 | TRBD2 | TGTGCCAGTACTACTAGCGGGAGGTTCACAGATACGCAGTATTTT | CASTTSGRFTDTQYF
few | TRBJ2-7 | TRBV5-4 | TRBD1 | TGTGCCAGCAGCCTGAAGACAGGGCGGTATTCATACGAGCAGTACTTC | CASSLKTGRYSYEQYF
NA | TRBJ1-5 | TRBV19 | TRBD1 | TGTGCCAGTAGTATAGGAGGAGGGGGCCGTGGCAATCAGCCCCAGCATTTT | CASSIGGGGRGNQPQHF
NA | TRBJ2-7 | TRBV18 | TRBD1 | TGTGCCAGCTCACCACGTTCGGACAGGGAAAGCTCCGAGCAGTACTTC | CASSPRSDRESSEQYF
once | TRBJ2-7 | TRBV18 | NA | TGTGCCAGCTCACCACTCAGCGCTTCCTACGAGCAGTACTTC | CASSPLSASYEQYF
NA | TRBJ2-7 | TRBV30 | NA | TGTGCCTGGAGTGCCGGACAGTATAGGGGCGCGCAGTACTTC | CAWSAGQYRGAQYF
once | TRBJ2-1 | TRBV6-5 | NA | TGTGCCAGCAGTTATAAATTCGGGGGTAATGAGCAGTTCTTC | CASSYKFGGNEQFF
NA | TRBJ2-2 | TRBV19 | TRBD2 | TGTGCCAGCATACGGGGGGCCGGGGAGCTGTTTTTT | CASIRGAGELFF
once | TRBJ1-5 | TRBV28 | TRBD1 | TGTGCCAGCAGAAAAGACAGGGGAGGCAATCAGCCCCAGCATTTT | CASRKDRGGNQPQHF
NA | TRBJ1-1 | TRBV5-1 | NA | TGCGCCAGCAGCTTAATTTCCCGGGATACCACTGAAGCTTTCTTT | CASSLISRDTTEAFF
NA | TRBJ1-6 | TRBV4-1 | TRBD1 | TGCGCCAGCAGCCGGGACAGAATAAATTCACCCCTCCACTTT | CASSRDRINSPLHF
NA | TRBJ2-5 | TRBV2 | NA | TGTGCCAGCACCCGACGCGGGATAGCAGAGACCCAGTACTTC | CASTRRGIAETQYF
NA | TRBJ2-1 | TRBV5-1 | NA | TGCGCCAGCAGCTTGGTAGCAGGGAGGTACAATGAGCAGTTCTTC | CASSLVAGRYNEQFF
NA | TRBJ1-1 | TRBV28 | NA | TGTGCCAGCAGTTTTCGAGGGAGGAACACTGAAGCTTTCTTT | CASSFRGRNTEAFF
NA | TRBJ2-5 | TRBV24-1 | TRBD1 | TGTGCCACCAGTGGCGGACAGGGACTCAGGGAGACCCAGTACTTC | CATSGGQGLRETQYF
once | TRBJ2-2 | TRBV7-3 | NA | TGTGCCAGCAGCTCTAGCGACACCGGGGAGCTGTTTTTT | CASSSSDTGELFF
NA | TRBJ2-7 | TRBV5-4 | TRBD2 | TGTGCCAGCAGCTTGGCCGGCGGGAGGGCTAACGAGCAGTACTTC | CASSLAGGRANEQYF
NA | TRBJ2-7 | TRBV29-1 | TRBD2 | TGCAGCGTTGCGGCTCGGGACTACCTAAGCGAGCAGTACTTC | CSVAARDYLSEQYF
NA | TRBJ1-4 | TRBV5-1 | NA | TGCGCCAGCAGCTTTGGGTGGGACACAACTAATGAAAAACTGTTTTTT | CASSFGWDTTNEKLFF
NA | TRBJ2-5 | TRBV27 | TRBD2 | TGTGCCAGCAGTAGTGTAGCGGGGCCCCCCCAAGAGACCCAGTACTTC | CASSSVAGPPQETQYF
NA | TRBJ2-2 | TRBV7-8 | NA | TGTGCCAGCAGCTTACGGGCACTACTAGTTACCGGGGAGCTGTTTTTT | CASSLRALLVTGELFF
NA | TRBJ2-1 | TRBV5-4 | TRBD1 | TGTGCCAGCAGCTTGGGGGGCGGAGGACAGGTATACAATGAGCAGTTCTTC | CASSLGGGGQVYNEQFF
NA | TRBJ2-1 | TRBV9 | TRBD2 | TGTGCCAGCAGCGTATCCGCGGGAGGGCCAAATGAGCAGTTCTTC | CASSVSAGGPNEQFF
NA | TRBJ1-4 | TRBV28 | NA | TGTGCCAGCAGCCCCCCAGGTGACCATTATGAAAAACTGTTTTTT | CASSPPGDHYEKLFF
NA | TRBJ1-5 | TRBV2 | NA | TGTGCCAGCAGTGCTTCAGGGGCAGGTCAGCCCCAGCATTTT | CASSASGAGQPQHF
NA | TRBJ2-2 | TRBV7-9 | TRBD2 | TGTGCCAGCAGCGCCCCTCTAGCGGGAGCCACCGGGGAGCTGTTTTTT | CASSAPLAGATGELFF
NA | TRBJ2-1 | TRBV18 | NA | TGTGCCAGCTCACCTGGACAGTTTCGGGAGCAGTTCTTC | CASSPGQFREQFF
NA | TRBJ1-1 | TRBV28 | NA | TGTGCCAGCAGTTATGGCGGGGGCCTGAACACTGAAGCTTTCTTT | CASSYGGGLNTEAFF
once | TRBJ1-2 | TRBV14 | NA | TGTGCCAGCAGCCAAGGCGCAGGGTGGGCTGGCTACACCTTC | CASSQGAGWAGYTF
NA | TRBJ2-7 | TRBV7-6 | NA | TGTGCCAGCAGCCCGACAGGCTCCCGCTCCTACGAGCAGTACTTC | CASSPTGSRSYEQYF
NA | TRBJ1-4 | TRBV6-6 | NA | TGTGCCAGCAGTTCCGCCTACGGGGCAACTAATGAAAAACTGTTTTTT | CASSSAYGATNEKLFF
NA | TRBJ2-3 | TRBV11-3 | NA | TGTGCCAGCAGCCCCCGGGGAACCACAGATACGCAGTATTTT | CASSPRGTTDTQYF
NA | TRBJ1-1 | TRBV5-4 | NA | TGTGCCAGCAGCTTGCCGCAAAAGGACAGTTTGGAAGCTTTCTTT | CASSLPQKDSLEAFF
NA | TRBJ2-1 | TRBV18 | NA | TGTGCCAGCTCACCAAAGGGACTCGAGATATTCGACAATGAGCAGTTCTTC | CASSPKGLEIFDNEQFF
NA | TRBJ2-1 | TRBV19 | TRBD2 | TGTGCCAGTAGTATCCAAGCGGGAGGGCGGGATGAGCAGTTCTTC | CASSIQAGGRDEQFF
NA | TRBJ2-7 | TRBV7-9 | NA | TGTGCCAGCAGCTTAGGCCAGGATAACTTCTACGAGCAGTACTTC | CASSLGQDNFYEQYF